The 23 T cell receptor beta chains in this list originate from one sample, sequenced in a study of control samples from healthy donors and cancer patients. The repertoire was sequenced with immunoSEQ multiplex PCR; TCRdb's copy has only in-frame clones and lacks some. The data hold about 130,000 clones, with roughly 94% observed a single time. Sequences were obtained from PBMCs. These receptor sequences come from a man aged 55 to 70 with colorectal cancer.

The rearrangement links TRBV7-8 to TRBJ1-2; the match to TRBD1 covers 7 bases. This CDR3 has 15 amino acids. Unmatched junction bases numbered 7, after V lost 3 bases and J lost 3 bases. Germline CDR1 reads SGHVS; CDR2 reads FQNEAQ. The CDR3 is CASSFGTGDHYGYTF. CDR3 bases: TGTGCCAGCAGCTTTGGCACAGGGGATCACTATGGCTACACCTTC.

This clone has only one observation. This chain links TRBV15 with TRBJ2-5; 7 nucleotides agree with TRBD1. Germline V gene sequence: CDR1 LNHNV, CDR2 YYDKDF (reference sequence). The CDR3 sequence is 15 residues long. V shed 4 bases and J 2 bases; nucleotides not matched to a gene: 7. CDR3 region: CATSTRTGLQETQYF. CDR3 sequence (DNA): TGTGCCACCAGCACCCGGACAGGCTTACAAGAGACCCAGTACTTC.

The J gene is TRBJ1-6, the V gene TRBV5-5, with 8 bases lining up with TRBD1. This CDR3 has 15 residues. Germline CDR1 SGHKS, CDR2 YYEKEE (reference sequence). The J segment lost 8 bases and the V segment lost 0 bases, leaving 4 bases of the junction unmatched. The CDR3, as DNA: TGTGCCAGCAGCTTGGCCGGGACAGGTGATTCACCCCTCCACTTT. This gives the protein CASSLAGTGDSPLHF.

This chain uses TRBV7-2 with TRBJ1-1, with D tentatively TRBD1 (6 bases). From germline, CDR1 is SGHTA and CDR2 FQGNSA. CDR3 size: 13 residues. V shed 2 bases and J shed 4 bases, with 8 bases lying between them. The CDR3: CASSLNRVTEAFF. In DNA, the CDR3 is TGTGCCAGCAGCTTAAACAGGGTCACTGAAGCTTTCTTT. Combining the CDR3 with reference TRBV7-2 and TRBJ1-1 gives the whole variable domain GAGVSQSPSNKVTEKGKDVELRCDPISGHTALYWYRQSLGQGLEFLIYFQGNSAPDKSGLPSDRFSAERTGGSVSTLTIQRTQQEDSAVYLCASSLNRVTEAFFGQGTRLTVV.

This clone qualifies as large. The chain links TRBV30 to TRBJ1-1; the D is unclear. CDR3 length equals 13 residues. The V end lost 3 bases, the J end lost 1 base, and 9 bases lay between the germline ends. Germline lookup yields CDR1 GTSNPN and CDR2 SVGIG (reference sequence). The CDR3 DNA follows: TGTGCCTGGAGCACGGACGGGAACACTGAAGCTTTCTTT. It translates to CAWSTDGNTEAFF.

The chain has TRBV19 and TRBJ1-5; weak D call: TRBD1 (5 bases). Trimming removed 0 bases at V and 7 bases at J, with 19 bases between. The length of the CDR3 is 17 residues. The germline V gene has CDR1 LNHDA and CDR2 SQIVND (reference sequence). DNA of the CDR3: TGTGCCAGTAGTATAGATGGCGGCAGGGCGAGGGAGCAGCCCCAGCATTTT. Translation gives CASSIDGGRAREQPQHF.

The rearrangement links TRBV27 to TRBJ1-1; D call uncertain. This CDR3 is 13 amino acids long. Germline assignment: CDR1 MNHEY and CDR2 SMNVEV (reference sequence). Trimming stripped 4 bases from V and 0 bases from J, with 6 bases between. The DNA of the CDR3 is TGTGCCAGCAGTTCGACGTTGAACACTGAAGCTTTCTTT. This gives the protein CASSSTLNTEAFF.

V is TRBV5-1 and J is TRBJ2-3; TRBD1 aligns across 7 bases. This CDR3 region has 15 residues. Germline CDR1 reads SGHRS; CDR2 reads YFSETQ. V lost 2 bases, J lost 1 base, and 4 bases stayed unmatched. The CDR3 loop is CASSLGQEGTDTQYF. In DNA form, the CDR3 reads TGCGCCAGCAGCTTAGGACAGGAAGGCACAGATACGCAGTATTTT.

CDR3 sequence reads: CASSLEAGPNTGELFF. CDR3 DNA: TGTGCCAGCAGCTTGGAGGCGGGCCCGAACACCGGGGAGCTGTTTTTT. This rearrangement joins TRBV5-4 to TRBJ2-2, with a possible D match to TRBD2 (5 bases). Germline V gene lookup returns CDR1 SGHNT and CDR2 YYREEE (reference sequence). V was pared by 0 bases and J by 0 bases, with 9 bases between. This CDR3 contains 16 residues.

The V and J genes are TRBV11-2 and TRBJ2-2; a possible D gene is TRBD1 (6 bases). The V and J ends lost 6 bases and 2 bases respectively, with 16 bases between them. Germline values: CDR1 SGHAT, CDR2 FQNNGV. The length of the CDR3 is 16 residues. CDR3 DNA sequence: TGTGCCAGCAGTCAAGCCTGGACAGTCAACACCGGGGAGCTGTTTTTT. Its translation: CASSQAWTVNTGELFF. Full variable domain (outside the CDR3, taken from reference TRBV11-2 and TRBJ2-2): EAGVAQSPRYKIIEKRQSVAFWCNPISGHATLYWYQQILGQGPKLLIQFQNNGVVDDSQLPKDRFSAERLKGVDSTLKIQPAKLEDSAVYLCASSQAWTVNTGELFFGEGSRLTVL.

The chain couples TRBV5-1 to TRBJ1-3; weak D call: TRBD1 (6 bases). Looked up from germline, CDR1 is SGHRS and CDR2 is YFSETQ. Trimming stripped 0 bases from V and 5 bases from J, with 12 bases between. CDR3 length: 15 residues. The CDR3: CASSLEGGRRNTIYF. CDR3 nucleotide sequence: TGCGCCAGCAGCTTGGAAGGGGGGCGAAGAAACACCATATATTTT.

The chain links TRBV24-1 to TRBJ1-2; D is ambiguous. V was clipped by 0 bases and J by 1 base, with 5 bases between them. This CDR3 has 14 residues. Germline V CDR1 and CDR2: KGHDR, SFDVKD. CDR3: CATSDLEDNYGYTF. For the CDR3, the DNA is TGTGCCACCAGTGATTTGGAAGATAACTATGGCTACACCTTC.

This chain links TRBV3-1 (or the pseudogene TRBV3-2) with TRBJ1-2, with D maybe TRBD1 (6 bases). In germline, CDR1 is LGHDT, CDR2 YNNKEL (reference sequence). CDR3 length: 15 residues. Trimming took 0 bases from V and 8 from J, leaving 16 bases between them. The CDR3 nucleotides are TGTGCCAGCAGCCAAGAGGTGGCCAGGGGAATCGGCTACACCTTC. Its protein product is CASSQEVARGIGYTF.

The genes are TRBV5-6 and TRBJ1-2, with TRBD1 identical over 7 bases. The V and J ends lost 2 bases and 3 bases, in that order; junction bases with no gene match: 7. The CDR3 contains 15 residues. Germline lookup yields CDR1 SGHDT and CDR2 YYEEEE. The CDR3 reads CASSLREQGHYGYTF. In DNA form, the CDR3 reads TGTGCCAGCAGCTTACGGGAACAGGGGCACTATGGCTACACCTTC.

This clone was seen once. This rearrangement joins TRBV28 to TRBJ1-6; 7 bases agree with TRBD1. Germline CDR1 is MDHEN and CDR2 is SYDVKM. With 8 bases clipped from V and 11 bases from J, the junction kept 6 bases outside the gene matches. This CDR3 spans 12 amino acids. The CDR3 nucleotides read TGTGCCAGCCTCAGGGGGGAAGCACCCCTCCACTTT. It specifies CASLRGEAPLHF.

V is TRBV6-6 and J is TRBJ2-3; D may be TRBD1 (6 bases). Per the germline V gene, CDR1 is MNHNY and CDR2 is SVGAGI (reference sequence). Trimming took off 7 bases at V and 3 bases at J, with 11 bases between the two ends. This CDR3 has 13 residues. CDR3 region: CASTKQGTDTQYF. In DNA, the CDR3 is TGTGCCAGCACCAAACAGGGTACAGATACGCAGTATTTT.

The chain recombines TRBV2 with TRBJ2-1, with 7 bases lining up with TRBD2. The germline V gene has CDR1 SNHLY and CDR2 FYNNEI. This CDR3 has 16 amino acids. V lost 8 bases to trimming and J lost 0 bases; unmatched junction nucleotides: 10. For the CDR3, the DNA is TGTGCCAGCGGGGGGGTCCTAGCGGTCTCCTACAATGAGCAGTTCTTC. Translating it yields CASGGVLAVSYNEQFF.

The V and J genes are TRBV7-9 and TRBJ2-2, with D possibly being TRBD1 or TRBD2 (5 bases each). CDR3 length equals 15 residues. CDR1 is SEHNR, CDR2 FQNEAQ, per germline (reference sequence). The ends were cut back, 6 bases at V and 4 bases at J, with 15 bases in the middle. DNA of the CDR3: TGTGCCAGCAGTACGGGATTGAGGGGCACCGGGGAGCTGTTTTTT. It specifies CASSTGLRGTGELFF.

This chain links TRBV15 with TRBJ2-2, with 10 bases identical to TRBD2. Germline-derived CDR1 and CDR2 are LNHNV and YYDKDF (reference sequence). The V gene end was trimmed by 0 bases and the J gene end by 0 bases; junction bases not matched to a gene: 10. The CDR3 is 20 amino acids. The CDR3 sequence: CATSRDPWVAGGPNTGELFF. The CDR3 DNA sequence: TGTGCCACCAGCAGAGATCCTTGGGTAGCGGGGGGACCGAACACCGGGGAGCTGTTTTTT.

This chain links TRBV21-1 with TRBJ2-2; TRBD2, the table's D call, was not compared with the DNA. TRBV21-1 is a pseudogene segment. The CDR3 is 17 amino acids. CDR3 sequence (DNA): TGTGCCAGCAGCAAAGGGGGGATTGGGGTAGCGGTCGGGGAGCTGTTTTTT. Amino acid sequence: CASSKGGIGVAVGELFF.

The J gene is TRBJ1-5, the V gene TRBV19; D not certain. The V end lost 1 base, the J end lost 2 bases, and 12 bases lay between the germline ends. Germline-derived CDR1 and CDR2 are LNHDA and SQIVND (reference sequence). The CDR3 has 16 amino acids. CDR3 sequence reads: CASSIGPYSRNQPQHF. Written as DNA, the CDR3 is TGTGCCAGTAGTATAGGACCTTATAGTCGCAATCAGCCCCAGCATTTT.

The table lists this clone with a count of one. The CDR3 loop reads CASRLQETGNTIYF. The DNA of the CDR3 is TGCGCCAGCAGGTTACAGGAGACTGGAAACACCATATATTTT. This rearrangement joins TRBV5-1 to TRBJ1-3; tentatively, D is TRBD1 (5 bases). Trimming cost V 5 bases and J 2 bases, with 11 bases left between them. Germline V lookup: CDR1 SGHRS, CDR2 YFSETQ. The CDR3 totals 14 residues.

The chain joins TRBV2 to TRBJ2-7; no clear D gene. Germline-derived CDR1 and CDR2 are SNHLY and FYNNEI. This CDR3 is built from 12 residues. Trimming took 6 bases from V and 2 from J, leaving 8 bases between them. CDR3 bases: TGTGCCAGCAGGGATACAGCCTACGAGCAGTACTTC. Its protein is CASRDTAYEQYF.